This T cell receptor (beta chain) was sequenced during a study of vaccination effects on CD4 cells after COVID-19. The wider study: It was a median of 72 days after the second dose that post-vaccine samples were obtained. Study-level findings and limits: Clones induced by infection and by vaccine showed marked clonal contraction late after vaccination.

The CDR3 loop spans 11 amino acids. Deletions cut 5 bases from V and 3 bases from J, with 4 bases between. Germline lookup yields CDR1 SGHNT and CDR2 YYREEE (reference sequence). Assay used: immunoSEQ multiplex PCR; TCRdb lists only in-frame clones, some missing. This sample carries tens of thousands of clones, around three quarters of them seen once, and the ten largest clones take 1% to 1.5%. Antigen-specific CD4+ T cells were expanded (with viral peptide pools) by the ViraFEST assay ahead of sequencing. Subsequent to 10 days of culture, CD4+ T cells were isolated. Two doses of either BNT162b2 or mRNA-1273 were given to each participant. Turning to this clone: Its antigen remains unknown.

The chain employs TRBV5-4 and TRBJ2-3; D remains unclear. The sample consisted of CD4+ T cells from PBMCs cultured with HCoV-229E spike peptides, taken after COVID-19 vaccination. This receptor was identified in a human donor who received a COVID-19 vaccine. The CDR3 loop reads CASSSTDTQYF. In DNA, the CDR3 is TGTGCCAGCAGTAGTACAGATACGCAGTATTTT.